This T cell receptor beta chain was observed in a study of blood T cell repertoires in COVID-19. Turning to the study itself: Whether acute or convalescent, the COVID-19 samples came from the United States, Italy and Spain. PBMCs, B-cell-depleted T cells, or T cells provided the cDNA or gDNA that made up the material.

This clone has only one observation. This table comes from immunoSEQ multiplex PCR, and its TCRdb copy is limited to in-frame clones, with some not included. The data contain approximately 330,000 clones, around 86% of them seen just once; the ten biggest clones take up roughly 4%. Self-reported history from a screening survey and questionnaire set each donor's cohort. The receptor comes from a woman aged 40-49 years with acute COVID-19. Sequenced input: PBMCs or T cells enriched from blood (not recorded which).

In nucleotides, the CDR3 is TGTGCCAGCAGCGTAGGGGCCGGGAACGGATCACCCCTCCACTTT. It translates to CASSVGAGNGSPLHF. This chain uses TRBV9 with TRBJ1-6; D is unclear. The CDR3 contains 15 residues. CDR1 is SGDLS and CDR2 is YYNGEE in the germline V gene. Between the trimmed V and J ends, which lost 0 bases and 10 bases, there was a span of 14 bases. The variable domain in full, with the rest retrieved from reference TRBV9 and TRBJ1-6, is DSGVTQTPKHLITATGQRVTLRCSPRSGDLSVYWYQQSLDQGLQFLIQYYNGEERAKGNILERFSAQQFPDLHSELNLSSLELGDSALYFCASSVGAGNGSPLHFGNGTRLTVT.